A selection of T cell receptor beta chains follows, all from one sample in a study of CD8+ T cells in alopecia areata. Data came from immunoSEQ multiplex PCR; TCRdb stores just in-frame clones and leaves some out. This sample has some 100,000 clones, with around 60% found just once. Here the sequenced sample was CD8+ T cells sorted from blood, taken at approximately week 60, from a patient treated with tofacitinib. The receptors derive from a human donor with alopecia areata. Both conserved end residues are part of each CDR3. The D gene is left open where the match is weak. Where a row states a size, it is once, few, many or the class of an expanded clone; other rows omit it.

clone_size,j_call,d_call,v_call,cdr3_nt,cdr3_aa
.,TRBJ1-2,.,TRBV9,TGTGCCACCAAGAGGGGGGACTATGGCTACACCTTC,CATKRGDYGYTF
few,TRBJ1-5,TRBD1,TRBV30,TGTGCCTGGAACGGACAGGGCGGTCAGCCCCAGCATTTT,CAWNGQGGQPQHF
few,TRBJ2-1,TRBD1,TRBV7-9,TGTGCCAGCAGCTTTACAGGGGACGGGCTTATACGCAATGAGCAGTTCTTC,CASSFTGDGLIRNEQFF
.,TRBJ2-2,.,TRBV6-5,TGTGCCAGCAGCAGGTCCGGGGAGCTGTTTTTT,CASSRSGELFF
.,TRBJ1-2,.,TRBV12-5,TGTGCTAGTGGTTTGGACTATGGGTATTCTAACTATGGCTACACCTTC,CASGLDYGYSNYGYTF
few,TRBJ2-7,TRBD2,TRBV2,TGTGCCAGCAGTGAATCGACTAGCGGGGTTGAGCAGTACTTC,CASSESTSGVEQYF
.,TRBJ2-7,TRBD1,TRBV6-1,TGTGCCAGCAGTCCCCACAGGGGGTCCTACGAGCAGTACTTC,CASSPHRGSYEQYF
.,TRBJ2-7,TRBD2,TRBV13,TGTGCCAGCAGCTTTGGACTAGCGGGGGGGCTCGCCTACGAGCAGTACTTC,CASSFGLAGGLAYEQYF
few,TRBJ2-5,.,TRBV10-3,TGTGCCATCAGTGAGTCGTTCCGGGGGATGGGGATGGTGGAGACCCAGTACTTC,CAISESFRGMGMVETQYF
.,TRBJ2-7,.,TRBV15,TGTGCCACCAGCAGACCCGGAGATGCCCGCGGGCCCTACGAGCAGTACTTC,CATSRPGDARGPYEQYF
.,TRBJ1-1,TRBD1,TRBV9,TGTGCCAGCAGCGGAATCACAGGGGCTGAAGGTATGGACACTGAAGCTTTCTTT,CASSGITGAEGMDTEAFF
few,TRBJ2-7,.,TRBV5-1,TGCGCCAGCAGCCGCGGCAGGATGGGTCTCCGCTACTTCTTCTACGAGCAGTACTTC,CASSRGRMGLRYFFYEQYF
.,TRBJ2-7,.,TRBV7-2,TGTGCCAGCAGCTTATTCTACTACTCCTACGAGCAGTACTTC,CASSLFYYSYEQYF
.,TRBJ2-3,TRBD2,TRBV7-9,TGTGCCAGCAGCTTGGAAGCGGGGATCGCCCCAGATACGCAGTATTTT,CASSLEAGIAPDTQYF
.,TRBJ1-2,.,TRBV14,TGTGCCAGCAGCTCAAGAGACAGGACTAACTATGGCTACACCTTC,CASSSRDRTNYGYTF
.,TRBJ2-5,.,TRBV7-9,TGTGCCAGCAGCCAGAGCATTAGACTAGAGACCCAGTACTTC,CASSQSIRLETQYF
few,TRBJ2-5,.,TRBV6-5,TGTGCCAGCAGTTACGGACTCGAAGAGACCCAGTACTTC,CASSYGLEETQYF
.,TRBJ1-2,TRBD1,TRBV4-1,TGCGCCAGCAGCCGTAGCCACGGGACAGGCGGGGTCTATGGCTACACCTTC,CASSRSHGTGGVYGYTF
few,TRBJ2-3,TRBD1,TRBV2,TGTGCCAGCACCGAGGGGACAGGGGTTACAGATACGCAGTATTTT,CASTEGTGVTDTQYF
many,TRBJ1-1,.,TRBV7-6,TGTGCCAGCAGCTTAGGCCAGAACACTGAAGCTTTCTTT,CASSLGQNTEAFF
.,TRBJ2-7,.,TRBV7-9,TGTGCCAGCAGCGGAAAGGACTCCTACGAGCAGTACTTC,CASSGKDSYEQYF
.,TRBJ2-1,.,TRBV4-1,TGCGCCAGCAGCCAAGGAGATGAGCAGTTCTTC,CASSQGDEQFF
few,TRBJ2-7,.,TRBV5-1,TGCGCCAGCAGCTTGGCCGGTCAGAACTACGAGCAGTACTTC,CASSLAGQNYEQYF
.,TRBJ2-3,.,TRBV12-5,TGTGCTAGTGGTAATGGGGCAGATACGCAGTATTTT,CASGNGADTQYF
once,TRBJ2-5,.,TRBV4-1,TGCGCCAGCAGCCAATCCCCAGGGGAAGAGACCCAGTACTTC,CASSQSPGEETQYF
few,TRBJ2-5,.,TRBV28,TGTGCCAGCAGTCCCCGGGACCAACAAGAGACCCAGTACTTC,CASSPRDQQETQYF
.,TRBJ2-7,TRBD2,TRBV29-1,TGCAGCGTACCGGGGGGCTCCTACGAGCAGTACTTC,CSVPGGSYEQYF
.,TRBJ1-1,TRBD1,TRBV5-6,TGTGCCAGCAGCTTGGGGACAGGACATGCTTTCTTT,CASSLGTGHAFF